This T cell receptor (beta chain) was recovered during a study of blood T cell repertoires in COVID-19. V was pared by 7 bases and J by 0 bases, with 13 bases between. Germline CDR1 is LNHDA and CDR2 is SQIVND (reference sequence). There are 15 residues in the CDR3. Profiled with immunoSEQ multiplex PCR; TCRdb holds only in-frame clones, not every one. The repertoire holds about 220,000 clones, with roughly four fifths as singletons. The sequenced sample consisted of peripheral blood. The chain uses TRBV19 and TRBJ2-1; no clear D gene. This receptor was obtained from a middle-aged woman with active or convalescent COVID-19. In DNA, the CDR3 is TGTGCCAGTATGGGCCAAAAACGCTCCTACAATGAGCAGTTCTTC. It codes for CASMGQKRSYNEQFF.